These 20 T cell receptor beta chains were sequenced from one sample in a study of cytomegalovirus exposure and HLA in healthy donors. The PCR contained 60 Vbeta and 13 Jbeta primers. TCRdb keeps only in-frame clones here, not all; method: immunoSEQ multiplex PCR. The table records under 200,000 clones, about 79% of them present only once. The sequencing sample was made of PBMCs. These receptors all stem from a man aged 50-59 years in good health and CMV-seropositive.

This chain connects TRBV14 to TRBJ1-5; D is undetermined. Deletions cut 4 bases from V and 3 bases from J, with 10 bases between. The CDR3 runs to 14 residues. Germline CDR1 and CDR2: SGHDN and FVKESK. CDR3 in amino acids: CASSRLGLNQPQHF. In DNA form, the CDR3 reads TGTGCCAGCAGCCGGCTGGGCCTCAATCAGCCCCAGCATTTT.

The chain combines TRBV18 with TRBJ2-3; TRBD2 agrees at 9 bases. The V gene's germline CDR1 is KGHSH and CDR2 LQKENI. The ends lost 3 bases at V and 4 bases at J; junction bases unmatched: 8. The CDR3 spans 16 residues. This chain's CDR3 is CASSPLGSGGSDTQYF. The CDR3 DNA reads TGTGCCAGCTCACCCCTAGGCAGCGGGGGGTCAGATACGCAGTATTTT.

This clone has just a few counts. V gene TRBV2 combines with J gene TRBJ1-6; 7 bases align to TRBD1. J was trimmed by 6 bases and V by 3 bases; bases with no gene match: 5. CDR1 is SNHLY and CDR2 is FYNNEI in the germline V gene. The CDR3 is 15 residues long. The CDR3 sequence is CASSDPRDSNSPLHF. The CDR3 DNA sequence: TGTGCCAGCAGTGACCCACGGGACAGTAATTCACCCCTCCACTTT.

J is TRBJ2-1 and V is TRBV5-1; 13 positions agree with TRBD2. V lost 2 bases to trimming and J lost 6 bases; unmatched junction nucleotides: 8. This CDR3 region has 17 residues. Germline CDR1 reads SGHRS; CDR2 reads YFSETQ. CDR3 coding DNA: TGCGCCAGCAGCTTTCGGACTAGCGGGAGAATAGGCAATGAGCAGTTCTTC. This gives the protein CASSFRTSGRIGNEQFF. The whole variable domain, remainder taken from reference TRBV5-1 and TRBJ2-1, is KAGVTQTPRYLIKTRGQQVTLSCSPISGHRSVSWYQQTPGQGLQFLFEYFSETQRNKGNFPGRFSGRQFSNSRSEMNVSTLELGDSALYLCASSFRTSGRIGNEQFFGPGTRLTVL.

This clone was seen a handful of times. This sequence joins TRBV28 and TRBJ1-5; tentative D call: TRBD1 (6 bases). The CDR3 extends over 12 amino acids. Germline CDR1 reads MDHEN; CDR2 reads SYDVKM. V dropped 9 bases and J dropped 4 bases, with 10 bases sitting between them. The CDR3 here is CASTQGNQPQHF. DNA of the CDR3: TGTGCCAGTACACAGGGTAATCAGCCCCAGCATTTT.

The chain joins TRBV9 to TRBJ1-1, with no clear D. The CDR3 has 13 amino acids. Trimming pared 7 bases from V and 2 bases from J, leaving 12 bases between. The germline V gene encodes CDR1 SGDLS and CDR2 YYNGEE. The CDR3 DNA follows: TGTGCCAGCGCGAAAGTTGTTAACACTGAAGCTTTCTTT. Amino acid sequence: CASAKVVNTEAFF.

This clone was picked up a small number of times. The chain has TRBV18 and TRBJ1-1; D might be TRBD1 (6 bases). V was trimmed by 5 bases and J by 0 bases, leaving 13 bases between them. The CDR3 runs 15 residues. Germline loops: CDR1 KGHSH, CDR2 LQKENI. In DNA form, the CDR3 reads TGTGCCAGCTCATCCTTGGACAGCATGAACACTGAAGCTTTCTTT. It specifies CASSSLDSMNTEAFF.

This clone appeared a single time. V is TRBV6-4 and J is TRBJ2-1; 8 positions match TRBD2. Unmatched junction bases numbered 3, after V lost 5 bases and J lost 0 bases. This CDR3 has 15 amino acids. Germline V lookup: CDR1 MRHNA, CDR2 SNTAGT. DNA of the CDR3: TGTGCCAGCAGTCTTCTAGCGGGCTCCTACAATGAGCAGTTCTTC. Translated: CASSLLAGSYNEQFF.

Remarks on this clone: Mismatch with germline at one junction end may stem from a read error. The chain employs TRBV5-4 and TRBJ2-5; 7 positions match TRBD2. Germline loops: CDR1 SGHNT, CDR2 YYREEE (reference sequence). The CDR3 covers 16 residues. CDR3 loop: CASSLGGREYQKTQYF. The CDR3 DNA follows: TGTGCCAGCAGCTTGGGTGGGCGGGAGTACCAAAAGACCCAGTACTTC.

The genes are TRBV2 and TRBJ2-3, with 10 bases identical to TRBD2. Germline V gene lookup returns CDR1 SNHLY and CDR2 FYNNEI. The trim removed 2 bases at V and 7 bases at J, leaving 6 bases unmatched. This CDR3 comprises 15 residues. In DNA, the CDR3 is TGTGCCAGCAGTGAAAGCGGGGGGGTTCTGTATACGCAGTATTTT. Its protein product is CASSESGGVLYTQYF. Drawing the rest from reference TRBV2 and TRBJ2-3, the complete variable domain is EPEVTQTPSHQVTQMGQEVILRCVPISNHLYFYWYRQILGQKVEFLVSFYNNEISEKSEIFDDQFSVERPDGSNFTLKIRSTKLEDSAMYFCASSESGGVLYTQYFGPGTRLTVL.

The rearrangement links TRBV14 to TRBJ1-3, with D perhaps TRBD1 (6 bases). This CDR3 is 14 amino acids long. Trimming pared 6 bases from V and 3 bases from J, leaving 12 bases between. Germline CDR1 SGHDN, CDR2 FVKESK. CDR3 sequence reads: CASRKEDSGNTIYF. The CDR3, as DNA: TGTGCCAGCAGGAAGGAGGACAGTGGAAACACCATATATTTT.

This clone came up once. J is TRBJ1-2 and V is TRBV7-8; no reliable D call. CDR3 length: 14 residues. Germline CDR1 reads SGHVS; CDR2 reads FQNEAQ. V was shortened by 2 bases and J by 6 bases, with 13 bases between the two germline ends. CDR3 loop: CASSLTPGFHGYTF. The CDR3 DNA sequence: TGTGCCAGCAGCTTAACCCCGGGGTTTCATGGCTACACCTTC.

The chain uses TRBV7-9 and TRBJ2-5; D ambiguous. Germline CDR1 is SEHNR and CDR2 is FQNEAQ (reference sequence). V gave up 2 bases and J gave up 1 base, with 11 bases separating them. This CDR3 is built from 15 residues. CDR3 amino acids: CASSLSGATQETQYF. The DNA for the CDR3 is TGTGCCAGCAGCTTATCGGGTGCGACCCAAGAGACCCAGTACTTC.

In its sample, this clone was seen once. This rearrangement joins TRBV28 to TRBJ2-3; TRBD2 matches at 8 bases. Germline CDR1 is MDHEN and CDR2 is SYDVKM. This CDR3 comprises 14 residues. V lost 5 bases to trimming and J lost 7 bases; unmatched junction nucleotides: 8. The CDR3 sequence is CASSLGLAEYTQYF. For the CDR3, the DNA is TGTGCCAGCAGTCTTGGACTAGCTGAGTATACGCAGTATTTT.

This clone was seen a handful of times. The genes are TRBV4-1 and TRBJ2-1; 14 bases align to TRBD2. J gave up 7 bases and V 6 bases, and 8 bases lay outside the gene matches. The length of the CDR3 is 16 residues. Germline CDR1 and CDR2: MGHRA and YSYEKL. The CDR3 reads CASRNSGTSGSNEQFF. In DNA, the CDR3 is TGCGCCAGCAGAAACTCCGGGACTAGCGGGAGTAATGAGCAGTTCTTC.

Details on this clone: One end of the junction is discordant with germline, which a read error may explain. This chain joins TRBV29-1 and TRBJ1-2; 8 positions match TRBD1. The CDR3 length is 13 residues. Germline V gene data show CDR1 as SQVTM and CDR2 as ANQGSEA. The chain's CDR3 is CSVLGQVNYGCTF. In DNA, the CDR3 is TGCAGCGTTCTGGGACAGGTTAACTATGGCTGCACCTTC.

The V gene is TRBV27, the J gene TRBJ2-1, with 10 bases that match TRBD2. V lost 3 bases and J lost 6; bases outside the gene matches: 5. CDR3 size: 15 residues. Per germline, CDR1 MNHEY and CDR2 SMNVEV (reference sequence). CDR3 in amino acids: CASSFQLAGRNEQFF. The CDR3 DNA sequence: TGTGCCAGCAGTTTTCAACTAGCGGGGCGCAATGAGCAGTTCTTC.

V and J are TRBV5-6 and TRBJ2-1, with 8 bases aligning to TRBD2. The germline V gene encodes CDR1 SGHDT and CDR2 YYEEEE. The CDR3 loop spans 17 amino acids. V was clipped by 4 bases and J by 5 bases; unmatched bases: 14. The CDR3 sequence is CASSTSGTRGYHNEQFF. The CDR3 bases are TGTGCCAGCAGCACCTCCGGGACTAGAGGTTACCACAATGAGCAGTTCTTC.

The chain links TRBV27 to TRBJ2-1, with a weak D call TRBD2 (5 bases). The germline gives CDR1 MNHEY, CDR2 SMNVEV (reference sequence). This CDR3 is 12 amino acids long. V was pared by 4 bases and J by 9 bases, with 10 bases between. The CDR3 spells CASSWTAGEQFF. CDR3 DNA sequence: TGTGCCAGCAGTTGGACCGCGGGTGAGCAGTTCTTC.

This clone was counted between two and nine times. The V call is TRBV10-1, the J call TRBJ2-6; a weak D match, TRBD2 (6 bases). The V end lost 7 bases, the J end lost 0 bases, and 16 bases lay between the germline ends. This CDR3 is built from 17 residues. Germline CDR1 is WNHNN and CDR2 is SYGVQD (reference sequence). DNA for the CDR3: TGCGCCAGCACGGAGGGGAATTGGATCTCTGGGGCCAACGTCCTGACTTTC. It codes for CASTEGNWISGANVLTF.